Listed here is a single T cell receptor beta chain. Its target is unknown. The approximately 120-subject validation cohort, separate from the approximately 640-subject first cohort, included the donors. The sample originates from a study of cytomegalovirus exposure and HLA in healthy donors. The overall study: The same platform used for the 650 to 850 first-cohort repertoires was also used for the 90 to 150 validation repertoires, as a later analysis reported.

V gave up 1 base and J gave up 5 bases, with 21 bases separating them. This CDR3 comprises 17 residues. CDR1 MGHRA and CDR2 YSYEKL come from the germline V gene. The repertoire was sequenced with immunoSEQ multiplex PCR; TCRdb's copy has only in-frame clones and lacks some. This table holds about 330,000 clones, more than 80% found once. Study observations and caveats: Cytomegalovirus-associated TCR beta chains were listed, numbering 150 to 200.

The sample consisted of PBMCs. This clonotype was obtained from a young woman in good health and CMV-seronegative. The chain carries TRBV4-1 and TRBJ2-7; the D gene is possibly TRBD2 (5 bases). In nucleotides, the CDR3 is TGCGCCAGCAGCCAAGCGGGCGGTCTAGCACCCTGGGACGAGCAGTACTTC. Its translation: CASSQAGGLAPWDEQYF.